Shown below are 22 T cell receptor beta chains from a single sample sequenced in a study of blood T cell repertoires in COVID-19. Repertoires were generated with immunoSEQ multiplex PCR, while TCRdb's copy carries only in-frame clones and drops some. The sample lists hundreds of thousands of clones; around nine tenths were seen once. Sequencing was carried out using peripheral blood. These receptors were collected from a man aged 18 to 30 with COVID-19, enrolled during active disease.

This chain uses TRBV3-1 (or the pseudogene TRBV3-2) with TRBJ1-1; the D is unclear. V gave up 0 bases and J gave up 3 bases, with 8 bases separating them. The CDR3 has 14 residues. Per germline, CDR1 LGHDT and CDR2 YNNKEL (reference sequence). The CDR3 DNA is TGTGCCAGCAGCCAAGAACGACGGGACACTGAAGCTTTCTTT. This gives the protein CASSQERRDTEAFF.

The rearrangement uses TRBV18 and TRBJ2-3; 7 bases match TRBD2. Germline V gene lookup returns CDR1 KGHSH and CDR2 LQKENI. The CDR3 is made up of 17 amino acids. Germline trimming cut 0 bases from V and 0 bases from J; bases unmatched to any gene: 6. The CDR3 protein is CASSPPFTGLSTDTQYF. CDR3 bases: TGTGCCAGCTCACCACCGTTTACGGGACTAAGCACAGATACGCAGTATTTT.

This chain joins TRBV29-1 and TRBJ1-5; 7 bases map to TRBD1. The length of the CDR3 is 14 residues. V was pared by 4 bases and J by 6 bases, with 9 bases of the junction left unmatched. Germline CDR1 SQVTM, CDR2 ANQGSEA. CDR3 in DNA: TGCAGCGTTGCGGACAGGACCACAAGTCAGCCCCAGCATTTT. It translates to CSVADRTTSQPQHF.

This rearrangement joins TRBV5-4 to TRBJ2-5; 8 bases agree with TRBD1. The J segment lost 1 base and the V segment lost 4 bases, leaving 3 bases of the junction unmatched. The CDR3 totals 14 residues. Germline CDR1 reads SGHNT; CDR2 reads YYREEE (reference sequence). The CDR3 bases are TGTGCCAGCAGCCGAACAGGGGGCCAAGAGACCCAGTACTTC. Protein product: CASSRTGGQETQYF.

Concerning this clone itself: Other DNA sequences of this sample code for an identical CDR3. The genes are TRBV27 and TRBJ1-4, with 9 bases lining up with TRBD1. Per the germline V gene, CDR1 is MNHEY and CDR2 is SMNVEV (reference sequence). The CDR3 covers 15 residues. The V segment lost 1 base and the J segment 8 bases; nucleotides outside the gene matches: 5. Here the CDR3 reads CASSLFGTGNEKLFF. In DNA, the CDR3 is TGTGCCAGCAGTTTATTTGGGACAGGGAACGAAAAACTGTTTTTT. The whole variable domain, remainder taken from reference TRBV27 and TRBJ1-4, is EAQVTQNPRYLITVTGKKLTVTCSQNMNHEYMSWYRQDPGLGLRQIYYSMNVEVTDKGDVPEGYKVSRKEKRNFPLILESPSPNQTSLYFCASSLFGTGNEKLFFGSGTQLSVL.

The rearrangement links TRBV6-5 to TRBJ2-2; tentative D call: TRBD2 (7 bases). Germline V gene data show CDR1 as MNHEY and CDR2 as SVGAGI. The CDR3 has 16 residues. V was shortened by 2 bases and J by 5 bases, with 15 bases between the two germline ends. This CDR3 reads CASSYLRAGATGELFF. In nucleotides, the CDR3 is TGTGCCAGCAGTTACCTACGCGCGGGGGCGACCGGGGAGCTGTTTTTT.

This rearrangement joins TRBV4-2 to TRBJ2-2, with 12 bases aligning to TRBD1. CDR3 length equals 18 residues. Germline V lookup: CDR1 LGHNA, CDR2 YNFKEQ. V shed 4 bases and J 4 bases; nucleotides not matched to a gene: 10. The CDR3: CASSRTFGTGGVTGELFF. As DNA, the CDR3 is TGTGCCAGCAGCCGAACTTTCGGGACAGGGGGCGTCACCGGGGAGCTGTTTTTT.

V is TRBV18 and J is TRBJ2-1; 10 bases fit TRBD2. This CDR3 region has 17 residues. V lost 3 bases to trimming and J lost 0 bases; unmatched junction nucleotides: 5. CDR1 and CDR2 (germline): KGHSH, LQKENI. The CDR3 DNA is TGTGCCAGCTCACCCTGGACTAGCGGTAGCTCCTACAATGAGCAGTTCTTC. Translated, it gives CASSPWTSGSSYNEQFF.

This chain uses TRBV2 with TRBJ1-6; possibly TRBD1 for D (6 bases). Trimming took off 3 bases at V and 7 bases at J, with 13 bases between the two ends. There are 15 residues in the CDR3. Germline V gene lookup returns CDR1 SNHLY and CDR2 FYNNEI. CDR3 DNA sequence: TGTGCCAGCAGTGATGGCGGGGGGCGAAATTCACCCCTCCACTTT. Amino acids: CASSDGGGRNSPLHF.

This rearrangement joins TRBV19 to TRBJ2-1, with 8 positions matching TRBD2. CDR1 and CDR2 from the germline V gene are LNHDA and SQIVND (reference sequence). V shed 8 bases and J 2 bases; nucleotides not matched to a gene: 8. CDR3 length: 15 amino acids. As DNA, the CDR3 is TGTGCCAGTGGAATTAGCGGGGATGCCTACAATGAGCAGTTCTTC. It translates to CASGISGDAYNEQFF.

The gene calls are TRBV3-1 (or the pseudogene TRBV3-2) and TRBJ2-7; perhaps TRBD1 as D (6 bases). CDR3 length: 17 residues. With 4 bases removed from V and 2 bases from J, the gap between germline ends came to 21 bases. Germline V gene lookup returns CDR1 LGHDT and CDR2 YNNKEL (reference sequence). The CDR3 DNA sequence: TGTGCCAGCAGCCTACTGGGCGTCCAGGGGCGGCCCTACGAGCAGTACTTC. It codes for CASSLLGVQGRPYEQYF.

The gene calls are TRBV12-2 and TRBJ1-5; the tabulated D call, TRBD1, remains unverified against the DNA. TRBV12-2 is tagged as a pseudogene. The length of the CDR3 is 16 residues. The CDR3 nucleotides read TGTGCAAGTCGCTTAGCCTGGCAGAATAGCAATCAGCCCCAGCATTTT. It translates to CASRLAWQNSNQPQHF.

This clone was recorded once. The CDR3 DNA follows: TGTGCCAGCAGCTTGTTGCCAGGGGGCGCTTTGACACCCCTCCACTTT. Translated: CASSLLPGGALTPLHF. The chain joins TRBV5-8 to TRBJ1-6; 8 bases agree with TRBD1. V trimming: 1 base; J trimming: 11 bases; junction bases outside the gene matches: 11. The CDR3 consists of 16 residues. The V gene's germline CDR1 is SGHTS and CDR2 YDEGEE. Filled out from reference TRBV5-8 and TRBJ1-6, the complete variable domain reads EAGVTQSPTHLIKTRGQQATLRCSPISGHTSVYWYQQALGLGLQFLLWYDEGEERNRGNFPPRFSGRQFPNYSSELNVNALELEDSALYLCASSLLPGGALTPLHFGNGTRLTVT.

This CDR3 is CASSVDIHF. In DNA form, the CDR3 reads TGCGCCAGCAGTGTGGACATCCACTTT. V and J are TRBV10-2 and TRBJ1-6, with D tentatively TRBD1 (5 bases). The CDR3 covers 9 residues. The germline V gene encodes CDR1 WSHSY and CDR2 SAAADI. Trimming shortened V by 4 bases and J by 17 bases, and 6 bases separated the two germline ends.

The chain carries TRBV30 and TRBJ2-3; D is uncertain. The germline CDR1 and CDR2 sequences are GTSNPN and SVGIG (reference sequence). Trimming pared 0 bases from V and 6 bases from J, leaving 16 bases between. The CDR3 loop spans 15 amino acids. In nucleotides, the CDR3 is TGTGCCTGGAGTGTAGAGGTCTACGTATCCGATACGCAGTATTTT. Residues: CAWSVEVYVSDTQYF.

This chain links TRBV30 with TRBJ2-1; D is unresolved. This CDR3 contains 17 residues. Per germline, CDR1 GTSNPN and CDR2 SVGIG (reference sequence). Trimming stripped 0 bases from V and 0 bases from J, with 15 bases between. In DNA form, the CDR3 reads TGTGCCTGGAGTGTACAGTGGCTCTCGAGCTCCTACAATGAGCAGTTCTTC. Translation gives CAWSVQWLSSSYNEQFF.

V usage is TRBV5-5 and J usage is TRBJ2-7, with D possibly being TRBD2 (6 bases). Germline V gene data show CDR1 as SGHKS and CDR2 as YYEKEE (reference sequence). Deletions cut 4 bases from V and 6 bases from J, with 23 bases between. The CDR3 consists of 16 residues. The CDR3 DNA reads TGTGCCAGCAGCCTCGGGTGGGGCAGCGCGGGGAGCGAGCAGTACTTC. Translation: CASSLGWGSAGSEQYF.

CDR3 sequence: CASSSTPGANEKLFF. CDR3 DNA: TGCGCCAGCAGCTCGACGCCGGGGGCTAATGAAAAACTGTTTTTT. The chain uses TRBV4-1 and TRBJ1-4, with D tentatively TRBD1 (5 bases). This CDR3 region has 15 residues. The V end was cut by 5 bases, the J end by 3 bases, with 13 bases between. Germline V gives CDR1 MGHRA, CDR2 YSYEKL.

Here the CDR3 DNA reads TGTGCCAGCAGCCAAGCCGCAGGGGAGACTGAAGCTTTCTTT. Translation: CASSQAAGETEAFF. The chain uses TRBV14 and TRBJ1-1; D perhaps matches TRBD1 (6 bases). Germline CDR1 reads SGHDN; CDR2 reads FVKESK. V gave up 1 base and J gave up 5 bases, with 11 bases separating them. This CDR3 has 14 amino acids.

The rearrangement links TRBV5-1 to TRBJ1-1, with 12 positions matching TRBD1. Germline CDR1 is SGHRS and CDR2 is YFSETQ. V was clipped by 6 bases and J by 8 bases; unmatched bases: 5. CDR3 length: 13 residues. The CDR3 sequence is CASKQGTGGEAFF. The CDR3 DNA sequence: TGCGCCAGCAAGCAAGGGACAGGGGGCGAAGCTTTCTTT.

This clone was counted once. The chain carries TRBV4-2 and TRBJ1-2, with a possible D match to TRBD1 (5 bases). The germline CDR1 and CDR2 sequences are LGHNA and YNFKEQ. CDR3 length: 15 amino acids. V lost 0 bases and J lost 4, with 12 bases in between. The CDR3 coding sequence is TGTGCCAGCAGCCAAGATCCAGGGATGGGCTATGGCTACACCTTC. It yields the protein CASSQDPGMGYGYTF.

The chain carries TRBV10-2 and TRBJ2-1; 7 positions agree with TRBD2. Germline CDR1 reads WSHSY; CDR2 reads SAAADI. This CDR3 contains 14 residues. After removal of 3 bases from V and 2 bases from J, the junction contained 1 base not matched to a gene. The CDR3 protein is CASSDLAAYNEQFF. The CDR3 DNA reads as TGCGCCAGCAGTGATCTAGCGGCCTACAATGAGCAGTTCTTC.